Presented here are 23 T cell receptor beta chains from one specimen sequenced in a study of shared clonotypes between healthy human individuals (dated by TCRdb to 2020 to 2022). The method was the immunoSEQ multiplex PCR assay. Not all clones reach the TCRdb copy of this immuneACCESS table, which keeps in-frame sequences only. Checked studies attribute under half of the gap to unresolved V genes and leave the rest unexplained. A total of about 2.3 million clones appear in this sample, under 95% of them only once. The top ten clonotypes cover 0.3% to 0.4% of the sample. What was sequenced was naive CD4+ T cells from PBMCs. What the cell subset or site label conveys for this sample: CD45RA+ positively selected. The receptors here all came from a man aged 18 to 30 in good health. Some clones in this sample may be carry-over from other donors' samples.

This clone has a single count. V usage is TRBV11-2 and J usage is TRBJ2-7, with 13 bases that match TRBD2. This CDR3 region has 17 residues. V shed 5 bases, J shed 3 bases, and the junction held 10 bases outside the gene matches. Germline loops: CDR1 SGHAT, CDR2 FQNNGV. CDR3 in amino acids: CASSPIRLAGGSYEQYF. Here the CDR3 DNA reads TGTGCCAGCAGCCCTATTCGACTAGCGGGAGGTAGCTACGAGCAGTACTTC.

V is TRBV6-5 and J is TRBJ2-6; a weak D match, TRBD1 (5 bases). Trimming cost V 2 bases and J 0 bases, with 8 bases left between them. The CDR3 has 16 residues. Germline assignment: CDR1 MNHEY and CDR2 SVGAGI. CDR3 protein: CASSYRDSSGANVLTF. The DNA of the CDR3 is TGTGCCAGCAGTTACAGAGACAGCTCTGGGGCCAACGTCCTGACTTTC.

The table lists this clone with a count of one. V and J are TRBV5-1 and TRBJ2-1; 10 nucleotides line up with TRBD2. Germline V gene sequence: CDR1 SGHRS, CDR2 YFSETQ. CDR3 size: 14 residues. V lost 4 bases, J lost 9 bases, and 7 bases stayed unmatched. CDR3 sequence: CASSTGTSAIEQFF. As DNA, the CDR3 is TGCGCCAGCAGCACCGGGACTAGCGCTATTGAGCAGTTCTTC.

Details on this clone: The same CDR3 is also encoded by other DNA sequences in this sample. V is TRBV29-1 and J is TRBJ1-1; D is undetermined. The CDR3 extends over 13 amino acids. CDR1 and CDR2 from the germline V gene are SQVTM and ANQGSEA. Trimming stripped 5 bases from V and 0 bases from J, with 10 bases between. The CDR3 loop is CSVQGIMNTEAFF. The CDR3, as DNA: TGCAGCGTTCAAGGGATTATGAACACTGAAGCTTTCTTT. Together with reference TRBV29-1 and TRBJ1-1, the CDR3 gives the full variable domain: SAVISQKPSRDICQRGTSLTIQCQVDSQVTMMFWYRQQPGQSLTLIATANQGSEATYESGFVIDKFPISRPNLTFSTLTVSNMSPEDSSIYLCSVQGIMNTEAFFGQGTRLTVV.

This clone appeared once. V is TRBV19 and J is TRBJ1-1; D call uncertain. Per the germline V gene, CDR1 is LNHDA and CDR2 is SQIVND (reference sequence). Trimming pared 4 bases from V and 5 bases from J, leaving 11 bases between. The CDR3 contains 13 residues. The chain's CDR3 is CASSTSKGTEAFF. The CDR3 nucleotides read TGTGCCAGTAGTACATCCAAAGGGACTGAAGCTTTCTTT.

For this clone: Distinct nucleotide sequences in the sample also encode this CDR3. The genes are TRBV18 and TRBJ2-5; D remains unclear. The CDR3 is 13 residues long. Trimming cost V 3 bases and J 0 bases, with 5 bases left between them. CDR1 is KGHSH, CDR2 LQKENI, per germline. CDR3 region: CASSPTDQETQYF. The DNA for the CDR3 is TGTGCCAGCTCACCTACAGACCAAGAGACCCAGTACTTC.

The V gene is TRBV6-6, the J gene TRBJ2-2; D ambiguous. This CDR3 has 14 amino acids. Germline V gene sequence: CDR1 MNHNY, CDR2 SVGAGI (reference sequence). Trimming shortened V by 0 bases and J by 7 bases, and 9 bases separated the two germline ends. The CDR3 nucleotides read TGTGCCAGCAGTTACTCTCCTCCCGACGGGGAGCTGTTTTTT. This codes for CASSYSPPDGELFF.

This chain connects TRBV28 to TRBJ1-5; 8 bases match TRBD1. The CDR3 totals 13 residues. Germline V gene sequence: CDR1 MDHEN, CDR2 SYDVKM. The V and J ends lost 6 bases and 7 bases, in that order; junction bases with no gene match: 5. The CDR3 coding sequence is TGTGCCAGCAGCCCGGGACAGGAACAGCCCCAGCATTTT. Its translation: CASSPGQEQPQHF.

V is TRBV4-1 and J is TRBJ1-2; D gene uncertain. CDR3 size: 14 residues. Between the trimmed V and J ends, which lost 3 bases and 3 bases, there was a span of 11 bases. The V gene's germline CDR1 is MGHRA and CDR2 YSYEKL. In DNA, the CDR3 is TGCGCCAGCAGCCAGGGATTAGGTGACTATGGCTACACCTTC. It specifies CASSQGLGDYGYTF.

The genes are TRBV4-1 and TRBJ2-2; the D is unclear. The CDR3 has 14 residues. CDR1 MGHRA and CDR2 YSYEKL come from the germline V gene. The V and J ends lost 1 base and 1 base respectively, with 4 bases between them. The CDR3 DNA reads as TGCGCCAGCAGCCAAGCGGAGAACACCGGGGAGCTGTTTTTT. This sequence encodes CASSQAENTGELFF.

A single count supports this clone. CDR3 bases: TGTGCCAGCAGGTTAACAGGGGGAAGAACCTACAATGAGCAGTTCTTC. Its protein product is CASRLTGGRTYNEQFF. J is TRBJ2-1 and V is TRBV27, with TRBD1 identical over 8 bases. The CDR3 is made up of 16 amino acids. V shed 6 bases and J 2 bases; nucleotides not matched to a gene: 9. Germline V gene data show CDR1 as MNHEY and CDR2 as SMNVEV (reference sequence).

CDR3 protein: CASSRTGQVSYNEQFF. CDR3 DNA sequence: TGTGCCAGCAGCCGTACAGGACAGGTCTCCTACAATGAGCAGTTCTTC. V gene TRBV11-2 combines with J gene TRBJ2-1; 7 bases are shared with TRBD1. Germline V CDR1 and CDR2: SGHAT, FQNNGV. V gave up 5 bases and J gave up 0 bases; unmatched junction bases: 7. This CDR3 comprises 16 residues.

The V gene is TRBV7-7, the J gene TRBJ2-7, with D perhaps matching TRBD2 (6 bases). Trimming took 5 bases from V and 0 from J, leaving 14 bases between them. From germline, CDR1 is SSHAT and CDR2 FNYEAQ (reference sequence). The CDR3 totals 15 residues. CDR3 loop: CASSPMEGYSYEQYF. The DNA for the CDR3 is TGTGCCAGCAGCCCCATGGAGGGGTACTCCTACGAGCAGTACTTC.

CDR3: CASRAEYSYNEQFF. CDR3 sequence (DNA): TGTGCCAGCCGCGCGGAGTATTCCTACAATGAGCAGTTCTTC. This chain uses TRBV25-1 with TRBJ2-1; D not certain. Trimming took 8 bases from V and 1 from J, leaving 12 bases between them. CDR3 length equals 14 residues. Germline V gene data show CDR1 as MGHDK and CDR2 as SYGVNS.

DNA for the CDR3: TGTGCCAGCAGTTCCGGAGGGGAATATAACTATGGCTACACCTTC. Translation: CASSSGGEYNYGYTF. This chain links TRBV28 with TRBJ1-2, with TRBD1 as a possible D gene (5 bases). CDR1 and CDR2 (germline): MDHEN, SYDVKM. V lost 4 bases, J lost 1 base, and 13 bases lay in between. The CDR3 is 15 amino acids.

For this clone: A junction end diverges from the germline sequence, so it may reflect a read error. The chain employs TRBV5-4 and TRBJ1-2; D gene ambiguous. The CDR3 is 12 amino acids. CDR1 SGHNT and CDR2 YYREEE come from the germline V gene (reference sequence). CDR3 region: CASSPPYGYSAF. The CDR3 coding sequence is TGTGCCAGCAGCCCACCCTATGGTTACAGCGCCTTC.

The chain carries TRBV27 and TRBJ1-2; D may be TRBD1 (6 bases). V lost 6 bases to trimming and J lost 1 base, with 15 bases between them. This CDR3 contains 15 residues. Germline CDR1 MNHEY, CDR2 SMNVEV (reference sequence). The CDR3 region has the DNA TGTGCCAGCAGCCTACTTCCACAGGGTAACTATGGCTACACCTTC. As protein: CASSLLPQGNYGYTF.

The chain recombines TRBV6-4 with TRBJ2-7; no reliable D call. From germline, CDR1 is MRHNA and CDR2 SNTAGT. The CDR3 is 16 residues long. Trimming shortened V by 6 bases and J by 3 bases, and 21 bases separated the two germline ends. This chain's CDR3 is CASRPLRAHPFYEQYF. CDR3 nucleotide sequence: TGTGCCAGCAGACCCCTTCGAGCCCACCCCTTCTACGAGCAGTACTTC.

The V call is TRBV30, the J call TRBJ1-1; the D is unclear. CDR1 GTSNPN and CDR2 SVGIG come from the germline V gene (reference sequence). This CDR3 is built from 16 residues. The germline V and J ends were trimmed by 5 bases and 4 bases, with 23 bases remaining between them. The CDR3 DNA reads as TGTGCCTGGGGCCAGACCGAGGGCCTTCGGGGCACTGAAGCTTTCTTT. Amino acids: CAWGQTEGLRGTEAFF.

The chain recombines TRBV28 with TRBJ2-1, with D unclear. The CDR3 is made up of 16 amino acids. Deletions cut 4 bases from V and 0 bases from J, with 13 bases between. Germline V gene sequence: CDR1 MDHEN, CDR2 SYDVKM. Here the CDR3 reads CASSSRPKSSYNEQFF. The CDR3 DNA follows: TGTGCCAGCAGTTCTCGACCGAAAAGCTCCTACAATGAGCAGTTCTTC.

The chain recombines TRBV18 with TRBJ1-5; 10 positions agree with TRBD1. V lost 3 bases, J lost 7 bases, and 6 bases stayed unmatched. The CDR3 totals 15 residues. The germline gives CDR1 KGHSH, CDR2 LQKENI. For the CDR3, the DNA is TGTGCCAGCTCACCCGGACAGGGGGTGGAACAGCCCCAGCATTTT. It codes for CASSPGQGVEQPQHF.

A remark on this clone: Other DNA sequences in the same sample also yield this CDR3. V usage is TRBV5-1 and J usage is TRBJ1-3; D ambiguous. The CDR3 is made up of 14 amino acids. Looked up from germline, CDR1 is SGHRS and CDR2 is YFSETQ. V shed 0 bases and J shed 2 bases, with 6 bases lying between them. For the CDR3, the DNA is TGCGCCAGCAGCTTGGCGGGGACTGGAAACACCATATATTTT. This encodes CASSLAGTGNTIYF.

V usage is TRBV13 and J usage is TRBJ1-2, with TRBD1 matching over 11 bases. V shed 6 bases, J shed 8 bases, and the junction held 11 bases outside the gene matches. CDR3 length: 15 residues. CDR1 and CDR2 from the germline V gene are PRHDT and FYEKMQ (reference sequence). CDR3 residues: CASRTPGQGVGGYTF. The CDR3 DNA follows: TGTGCCAGCAGAACCCCGGGACAGGGGGTAGGAGGCTACACCTTC. The variable domain in full, completed from reference TRBV13 and TRBJ1-2, reads AAGVIQSPRHLIKEKRETATLKCYPIPRHDTVYWYQQGPGQDPQFLISFYEKMQSDKGSIPDRFSAQQFSDYHSELNMSSLELGDSALYFCASRTPGQGVGGYTFGSGTRLTVV.